What follows are 5 T cell receptor beta chains derived from one specimen sequenced in a study of shared clonotypes between healthy human individuals. CD45RO-negative, CCR7-selected cells formed the naive CD8 fraction, which excluded terminally differentiated effector memory CD45RA+ cells. The assay was immunoSEQ multiplex PCR, and TCRdb's table has in-frame clones only and misses some. The sample holds a few million clones, 93% seen once. Sequences were obtained from naive CD8+ T cells from PBMCs. All receptors derive from a man between 18 and 29 years old in good health. Some clones in this sample may be carry-over from other donors' samples.

Turning to this clone: The identical CDR3 is also encoded by other nucleotide sequences in the sample. V usage is TRBV2 and J usage is TRBJ2-7; 12 bases are shared with TRBD2. The germline CDR1 and CDR2 sequences are SNHLY and FYNNEI. V lost 1 base and J lost 4; bases outside the gene matches: 2. The CDR3 contains 15 residues. The chain's CDR3 is CASSEGLAGVYEQYF. CDR3 sequence (DNA): TGTGCCAGCAGTGAAGGACTAGCGGGAGTATACGAGCAGTACTTC.

The rearrangement joins TRBV9 to TRBJ2-7; possible D gene TRBD1, 6 bases. Germline V gene data show CDR1 as SGDLS and CDR2 as YYNGEE. The CDR3 is 13 amino acids. V lost 3 bases and J 7 bases, leaving 14 bases between the germline ends. CDR3 sequence reads: CASSGLRGGEQYF. The CDR3, as DNA: TGTGCCAGCAGCGGCCTCAGGGGTGGTGAGCAGTACTTC.

This sequence joins TRBV19 and TRBJ2-1; 7 bases map to TRBD2. The CDR3 contains 16 residues. V gave up 3 bases and J gave up 0 bases; unmatched junction bases: 5. Per germline, CDR1 LNHDA and CDR2 SQIVND (reference sequence). This CDR3 is CASSMGVAGSYNEQFF. CDR3 DNA sequence: TGTGCCAGTAGTATGGGGGTAGCGGGCTCCTACAATGAGCAGTTCTTC.

The V gene is TRBV4-1, the J gene TRBJ2-5; 7 nucleotides align to TRBD2. V dropped 0 bases and J dropped 5; count of bases not matched to a gene: 15. CDR1 MGHRA and CDR2 YSYEKL come from the germline V gene. The CDR3 is 18 amino acids. The CDR3 protein is CASSQERPGTNLGETQYF. The DNA for the CDR3 is TGCGCCAGCAGCCAAGAACGGCCCGGGACTAACTTGGGGGAGACCCAGTACTTC.

The V and J genes are TRBV5-1 and TRBJ2-7; no clear D. V was pared by 0 bases and J by 5 bases, with 9 bases between. Germline V gives CDR1 SGHRS, CDR2 YFSETQ. The CDR3 has 13 amino acids. The CDR3 reads CASSLEGFNEQYF. CDR3 coding DNA: TGCGCCAGCAGCTTGGAGGGTTTCAACGAGCAGTACTTC.